What follows is one TCR beta chain and its context. What it binds is unknown. The sample comes from a study of identical twins. TCRdb passed the 5' RACE reads through MiXCR, listing each CDR3 protein once. Seen here are about 660,000 distinct CDR3 sequences, about 9.4% observed once, and the top ten hold 0.75% to 1%. Study findings and constraints: Out-of-frame beta chain sequences displayed weaker excess sharing between twins. There were fewer insertions in abundant cord blood beta clonotypes, but memory repertoires showed no such pattern.

Trimming took off 6 bases at V and 0 bases at J, with 9 bases between the two ends. Germline CDR1 and CDR2: MDHEN and SYDVKM. The CDR3 spans 14 residues. This sample was also put to use in a study of yellow fever vaccine responses in identical twins.

The TCR sequence derives from a woman aged 18-29 years in good health. The V and J genes are TRBV28 and TRBJ2-1; the D is unclear. Sequencing was carried out using PBMCs. The CDR3 sequence: CASRLRSSYNEQFF. CDR3 DNA: TGTGCCAGCAGACTCCGAAGCTCCTACAATGAGCAGTTCTTC. Combining the CDR3 with reference TRBV28 and TRBJ2-1 gives the whole variable domain DVKVTQSSRYLVKRTGEKVFLECVQDMDHENMFWYRQDPGLGLRLIYFSYDVKMKEKGDIPEGYSVSREKKERFSLILESASTNQTSMYLCASRLRSSYNEQFFGPGTRLTVL.